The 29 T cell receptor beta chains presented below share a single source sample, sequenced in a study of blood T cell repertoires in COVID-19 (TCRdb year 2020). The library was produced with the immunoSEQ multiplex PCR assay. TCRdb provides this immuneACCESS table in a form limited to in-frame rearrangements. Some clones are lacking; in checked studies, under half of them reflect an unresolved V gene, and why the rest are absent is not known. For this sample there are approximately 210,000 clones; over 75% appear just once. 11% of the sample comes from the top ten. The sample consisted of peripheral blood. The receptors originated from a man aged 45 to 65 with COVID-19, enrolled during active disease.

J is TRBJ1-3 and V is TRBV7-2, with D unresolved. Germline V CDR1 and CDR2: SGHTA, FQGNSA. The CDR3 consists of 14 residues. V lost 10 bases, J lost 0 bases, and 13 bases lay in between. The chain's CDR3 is CATERGGSGNTIYF. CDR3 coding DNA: TGTGCCACAGAACGGGGTGGCTCTGGAAACACCATATATTTT.

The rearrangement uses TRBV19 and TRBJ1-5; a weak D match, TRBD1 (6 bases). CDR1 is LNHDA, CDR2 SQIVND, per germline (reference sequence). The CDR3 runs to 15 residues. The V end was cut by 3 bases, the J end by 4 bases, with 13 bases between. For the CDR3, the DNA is TGTGCCAGTAGTATTGTGGGGGCGTTTAATCAGCCCCAGCATTTT. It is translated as CASSIVGAFNQPQHF.

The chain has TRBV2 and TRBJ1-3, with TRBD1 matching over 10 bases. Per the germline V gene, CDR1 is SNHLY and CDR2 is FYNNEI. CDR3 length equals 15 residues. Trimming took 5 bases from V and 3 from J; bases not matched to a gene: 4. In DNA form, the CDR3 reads TGTGCCAGCAGTCCGGACAGGGGGAGTGGAAACACCATATATTTT. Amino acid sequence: CASSPDRGSGNTIYF.

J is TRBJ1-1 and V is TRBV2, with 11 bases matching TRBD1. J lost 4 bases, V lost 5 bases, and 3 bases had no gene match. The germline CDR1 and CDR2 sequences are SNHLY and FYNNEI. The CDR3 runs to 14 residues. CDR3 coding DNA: TGTGCCAGCAGTACCGGGACAGGGGGCACTGAAGCTTTCTTT. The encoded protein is CASSTGTGGTEAFF.

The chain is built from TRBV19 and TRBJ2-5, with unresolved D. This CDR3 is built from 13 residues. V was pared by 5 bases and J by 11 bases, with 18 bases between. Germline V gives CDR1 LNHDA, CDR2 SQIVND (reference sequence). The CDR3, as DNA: TGTGCCAGTAGTCCAATAGTAAACGGTTATCAGTACTTC. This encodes CASSPIVNGYQYF.

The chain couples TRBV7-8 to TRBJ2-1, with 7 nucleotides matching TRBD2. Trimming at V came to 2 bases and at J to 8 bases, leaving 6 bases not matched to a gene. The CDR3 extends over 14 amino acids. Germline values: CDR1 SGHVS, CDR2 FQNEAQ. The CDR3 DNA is TGTGCCAGCAGCTTACGGCGGGAGTGGGATGAGCAGTTCTTC. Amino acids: CASSLRREWDEQFF.

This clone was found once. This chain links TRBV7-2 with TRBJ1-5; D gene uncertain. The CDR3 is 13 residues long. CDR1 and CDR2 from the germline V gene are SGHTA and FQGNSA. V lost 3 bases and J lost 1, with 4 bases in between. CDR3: CASSFISNQPQHF. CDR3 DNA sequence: TGTGCCAGCAGCTTTATAAGCAATCAGCCCCAGCATTTT.

CDR3 sequence reads: CAISGTSGRAGELFF. CDR3 bases: TGTGCCATCAGCGGGACTAGCGGGAGGGCCGGGGAGCTGTTTTTT. The genes are TRBV10-3 and TRBJ2-2, with 16 nucleotides matching TRBD2. CDR1 and CDR2 (germline): ENHRY, SYGVKD. The CDR3 length is 15 residues. V lost 6 bases and J lost 6; bases outside the gene matches: 1.

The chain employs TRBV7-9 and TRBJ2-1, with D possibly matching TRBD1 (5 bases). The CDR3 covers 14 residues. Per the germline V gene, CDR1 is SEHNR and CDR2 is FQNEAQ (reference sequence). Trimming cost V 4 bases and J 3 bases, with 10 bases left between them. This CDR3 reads CASSSTENYNEQFF. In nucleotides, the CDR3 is TGTGCCAGCAGCTCGACAGAAAACTACAATGAGCAGTTCTTC.

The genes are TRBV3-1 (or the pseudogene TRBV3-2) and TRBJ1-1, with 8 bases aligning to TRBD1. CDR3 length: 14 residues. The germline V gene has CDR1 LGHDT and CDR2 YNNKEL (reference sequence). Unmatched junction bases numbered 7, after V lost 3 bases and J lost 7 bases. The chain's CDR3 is CASSQRQGRDEAFF. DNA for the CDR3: TGTGCCAGCAGCCAGCGACAGGGGAGGGATGAAGCTTTCTTT.

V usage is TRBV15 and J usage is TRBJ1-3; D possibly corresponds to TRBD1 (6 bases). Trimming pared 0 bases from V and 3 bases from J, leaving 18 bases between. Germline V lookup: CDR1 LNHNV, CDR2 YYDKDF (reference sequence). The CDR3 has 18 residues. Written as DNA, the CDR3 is TGTGCCACCAGCAGAGATGCAGGGGAGGGTTTGTTTGGAAACACCATATATTTT. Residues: CATSRDAGEGLFGNTIYF.

CDR3 sequence reads: CSARQGGEQYF. CDR3 coding DNA: TGCAGTGCTAGACAGGGGGGTGAGCAGTACTTC. The V and J genes are TRBV20-1 and TRBJ2-7, with D possibly TRBD1 on 7 matching bases. The germline V gene encodes CDR1 DFQATT and CDR2 SNEGSKA (reference sequence). The germline V and J ends were trimmed by 2 bases and 7 bases, with 9 bases remaining between them. The CDR3 runs 11 residues.

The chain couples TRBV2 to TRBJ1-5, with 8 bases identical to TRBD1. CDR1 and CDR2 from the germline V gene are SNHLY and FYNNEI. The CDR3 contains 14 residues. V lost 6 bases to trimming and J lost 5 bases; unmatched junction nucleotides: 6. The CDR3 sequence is CASSDGQGYQPQHF. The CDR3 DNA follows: TGTGCCAGCAGCGACGGACAGGGCTATCAGCCCCAGCATTTT.

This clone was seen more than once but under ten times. The CDR3 DNA reads as TGTGCCAGCAGGCATGACAGAGACTATGGCTACACCTTC. This codes for CASRHDRDYGYTF. V usage is TRBV12-3 or TRBV12-4 and J usage is TRBJ1-2; TRBD1 is a possible D gene (5 bases). The V end lost 6 bases, the J end lost 3 bases, and 11 bases lay between the germline ends. This CDR3 contains 13 residues.

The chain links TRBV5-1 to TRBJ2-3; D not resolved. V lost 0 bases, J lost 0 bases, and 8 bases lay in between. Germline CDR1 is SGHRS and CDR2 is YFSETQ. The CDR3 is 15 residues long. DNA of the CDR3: TGCGCCAGCAGCTTGGAATCTACTAGCACAGATACGCAGTATTTT. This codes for CASSLESTSTDTQYF.

CDR3 nucleotide sequence: TGTGCCAGTAGAACCGCGAGGTGGGCAGGACAAAATCAGCCCCAGCATTTT. It codes for CASRTARWAGQNQPQHF. The chain links TRBV19 to TRBJ1-5; TRBD1 is a possible D gene (5 bases). This CDR3 has 17 amino acids. V was clipped by 6 bases and J by 4 bases, with 22 bases between them. The germline gives CDR1 LNHDA, CDR2 SQIVND (reference sequence). Drawing the rest from reference TRBV19 and TRBJ1-5, the complete variable domain is DGGITQSPKYLFRKEGQNVTLSCEQNLNHDAMYWYRQDPGQGLRLIYYSQIVNDFQKGDIAEGYSVSREKKESFPLTVTSAQKNPTAFYLCASRTARWAGQNQPQHFGDGTRLSIL.

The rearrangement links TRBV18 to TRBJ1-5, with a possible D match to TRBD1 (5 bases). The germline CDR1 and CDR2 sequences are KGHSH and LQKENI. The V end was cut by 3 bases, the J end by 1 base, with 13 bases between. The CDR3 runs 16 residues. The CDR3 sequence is CASSPEGQGSNQPQHF. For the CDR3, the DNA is TGTGCCAGCTCACCGGAAGGTCAGGGCAGCAATCAGCCCCAGCATTTT.

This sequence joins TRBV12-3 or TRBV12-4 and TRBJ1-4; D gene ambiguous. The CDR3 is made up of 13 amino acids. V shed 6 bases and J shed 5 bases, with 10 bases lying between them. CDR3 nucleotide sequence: TGTGCCAGCAGCCCTCTCGTGAATGAAAAACTGTTTTTT. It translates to CASSPLVNEKLFF.

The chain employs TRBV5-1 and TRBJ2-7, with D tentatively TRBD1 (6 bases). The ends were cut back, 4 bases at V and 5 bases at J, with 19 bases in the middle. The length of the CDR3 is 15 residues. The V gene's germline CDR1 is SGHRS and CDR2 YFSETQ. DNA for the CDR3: TGCGCCAGCAGCCGGCAGTGGCAGGGGATCGACGAGCAGTACTTC. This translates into CASSRQWQGIDEQYF. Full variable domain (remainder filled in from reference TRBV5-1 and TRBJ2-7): KAGVTQTPRYLIKTRGQQVTLSCSPISGHRSVSWYQQTPGQGLQFLFEYFSETQRNKGNFPGRFSGRQFSNSRSEMNVSTLELGDSALYLCASSRQWQGIDEQYFGPGTRLTVT.

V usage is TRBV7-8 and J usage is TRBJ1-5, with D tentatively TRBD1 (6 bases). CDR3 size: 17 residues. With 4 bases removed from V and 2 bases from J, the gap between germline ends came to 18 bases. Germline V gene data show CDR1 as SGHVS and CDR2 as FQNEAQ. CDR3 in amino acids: CASSSTTQGFGNQPQHF. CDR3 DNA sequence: TGTGCCAGCAGCTCAACAACCCAGGGGTTTGGCAATCAGCCCCAGCATTTT.

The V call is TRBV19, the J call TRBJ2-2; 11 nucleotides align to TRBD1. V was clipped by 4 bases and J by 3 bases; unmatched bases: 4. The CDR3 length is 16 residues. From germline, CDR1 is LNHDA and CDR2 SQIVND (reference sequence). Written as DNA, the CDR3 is TGTGCCAGTAGTAAAGGACAGGGGGCTTACACCGGGGAGCTGTTTTTT. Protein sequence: CASSKGQGAYTGELFF.

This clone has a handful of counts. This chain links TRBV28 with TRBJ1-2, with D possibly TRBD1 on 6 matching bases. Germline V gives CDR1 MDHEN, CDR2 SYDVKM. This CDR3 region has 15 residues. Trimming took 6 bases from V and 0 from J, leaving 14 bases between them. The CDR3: CASSGTTTTNYGYTF. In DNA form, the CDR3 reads TGTGCCAGCAGCGGGACAACTACTACTAACTATGGCTACACCTTC.

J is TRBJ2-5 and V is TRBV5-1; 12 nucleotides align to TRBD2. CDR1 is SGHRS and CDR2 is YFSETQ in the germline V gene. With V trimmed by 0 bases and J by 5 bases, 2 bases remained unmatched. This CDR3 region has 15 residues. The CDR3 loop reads CASSLGLAGVETQYF. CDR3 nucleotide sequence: TGCGCCAGCAGCTTGGGACTAGCGGGAGTCGAGACCCAGTACTTC.

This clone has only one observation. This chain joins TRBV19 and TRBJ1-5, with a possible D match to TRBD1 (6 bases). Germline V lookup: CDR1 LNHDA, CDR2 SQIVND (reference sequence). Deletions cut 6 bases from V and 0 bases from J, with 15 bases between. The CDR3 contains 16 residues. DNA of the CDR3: TGTGCCAGTAGCCCAGGGGTGGAAATTAGCAATCAGCCCCAGCATTTT. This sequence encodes CASSPGVEISNQPQHF.

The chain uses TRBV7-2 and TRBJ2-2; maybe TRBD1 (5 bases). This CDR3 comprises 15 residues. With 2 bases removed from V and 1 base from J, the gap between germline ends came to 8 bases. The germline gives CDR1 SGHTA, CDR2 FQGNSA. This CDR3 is CASSLTRVNTGELFF. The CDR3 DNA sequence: TGTGCCAGCAGCTTAACCAGGGTGAACACCGGGGAGCTGTTTTTT. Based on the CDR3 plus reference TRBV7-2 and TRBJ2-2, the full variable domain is GAGVSQSPSNKVTEKGKDVELRCDPISGHTALYWYRQSLGQGLEFLIYFQGNSAPDKSGLPSDRFSAERTGGSVSTLTIQRTQQEDSAVYLCASSLTRVNTGELFFGEGSRLTVL.

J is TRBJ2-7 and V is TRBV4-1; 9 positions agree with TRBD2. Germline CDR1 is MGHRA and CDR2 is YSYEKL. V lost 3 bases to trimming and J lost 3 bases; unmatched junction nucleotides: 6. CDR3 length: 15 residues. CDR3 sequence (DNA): TGCGCCAGCAGCCAGCGACTAGCGGTTGGCTACGAGCAGTACTTC. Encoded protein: CASSQRLAVGYEQYF.

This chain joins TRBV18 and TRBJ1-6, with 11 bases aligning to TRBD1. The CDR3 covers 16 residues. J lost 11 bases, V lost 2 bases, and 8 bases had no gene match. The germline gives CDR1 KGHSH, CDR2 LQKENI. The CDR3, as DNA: TGTGCCAGCTCACCAGGTGGTCGGACAGGGGGCACACCCCTCCACTTT. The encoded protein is CASSPGGRTGGTPLHF. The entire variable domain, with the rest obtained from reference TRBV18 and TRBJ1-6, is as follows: NAGVMQNPRHLVRRRGQEARLRCSPMKGHSHVYWYRQLPEEGLKFMVYLQKENIIDESGMPKERFSAEFPKEGPSILRIQQVVRGDSAAYFCASSPGGRTGGTPLHFGNGTRLTVT.

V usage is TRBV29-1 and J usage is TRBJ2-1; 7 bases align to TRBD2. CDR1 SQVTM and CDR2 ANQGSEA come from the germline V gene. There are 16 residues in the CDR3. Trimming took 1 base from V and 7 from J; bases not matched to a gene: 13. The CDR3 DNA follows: TGCAGCGTTGAAGGTGTCGGCGGGAGACTTTCGAATGAGCAGTTCTTC. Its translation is CSVEGVGGRLSNEQFF.

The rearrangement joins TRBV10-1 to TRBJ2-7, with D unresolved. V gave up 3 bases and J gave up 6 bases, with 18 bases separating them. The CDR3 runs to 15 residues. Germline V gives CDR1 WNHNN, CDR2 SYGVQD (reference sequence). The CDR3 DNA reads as TGCGCCAGCAGTGATTTTCGAGGTGGCCTTGGCGAGCAGTACTTC. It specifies CASSDFRGGLGEQYF.